The TCR beta chain under discussion was sequenced for a study of blood T cell repertoires in COVID-19 (dated by TCRdb to between 2020 and 2021). Context from the whole study: The collaborator samples originated in the United States, Italy and Spain and spanned the acute and convalescent phases of COVID-19. The material from the prospective study consisted of cDNA or gDNA derived from T cells, B-cell-depleted T cells, or PBMCs. Deeply sampled blood TCRbeta repertoires from subjects exposed to, actively infected with, or recovered from COVID-19 were included in the dataset. The repertoires were released in a freely available public database intended as a resource for research on the immune response to SARS-CoV-2. The samples were drawn from two sources: the first 160 participants of the ongoing ImmuneRACE study, and approximately 1,300 subjects contributed by 6 global collaborators. Nearly every sample came with metadata listing a de-identified subject ID, COVID-19 status, age in years and sex. HLA class I and class II types, where available, came from metadata supplied by the sample provider rather than from assay-based typing. General findings and caveats noted by the study authors: The quantity of clinical and demographic metadata differed by source and by participant and was supplied without curation.

Whole blood was collected in K2EDTA tubes by collaborating institutions according to the institutions' own protocols. Collaborator samples were shipped for TCRbeta analysis as frozen whole blood, isolated PBMCs, or DNA extracted from either sample type. This clone has only a few counts. Its specific antigen is unknown. No qualities accompany the bases; no much larger clone lies one base away. V is clipped by 0 bases and J by 6 bases, and the sequence between their germline boundaries is 9 bases long. Its CDR3 holds 14 amino acids, cysteine through phenylalanine. Solely the CDR3 DNA is kept, with 42 bases framed from the first base. As encoded in the germline V gene (reference sequence), CDR1 is SGHNT while CDR2 is YYREEE. TCRbeta CDR3 regions were amplified from genomic DNA using the immunoSEQ Assay, a bias-controlled multiplex PCR. The original methods were these. Within the assay, amplification of reference gene primers was used to estimate how many nucleated cells each sample contained. Sequence reads were collapsed and filtered to measure the absolute abundance of every unique TCRbeta CDR3 rearrangement. For each sample, productive Simpson clonality was calculated by taking the square root of Simpson's diversity index across productive rearrangements. In its TCRdb copy, this immuneACCESS table keeps in-frame sequences only and misses some clones. Where compared with another copy, unresolved V genes explain less than half of these, and the others have no known cause. V and J calls and clone size come straight from that table; D and trimming were deduced from the DNA. This sample gives some 250,000 clones in total; roughly 77% of them show up just once. Of the sample, about 3.5% falls within the top ten clones.

Input material: peripheral blood. The V and J segments used are TRBV5-4 and TRBJ2-2; the D gene identity is not certain. The origin of this receptor is a woman older than 75 with acute or convalescent COVID-19. The DNA sequence is TGTGCCAGCAGCTTGGCAGACGAGGCCGGGGAGCTGTTTTTT. It codes for CASSLADEAGELFF. Outside the CDR3, residues come from the reference TRBV5-4 and TRBJ2-2 proteins, so the full variable domain is: ETGVTQSPTHLIKTRGQQVTLRCSSQSGHNTVSWYQQALGQGPQFIFQYYREEENGRGNFPPRFSGLQFPNYSSELNVNALELDDSALYLCASSLADEAGELFFGEGSRLTVL.